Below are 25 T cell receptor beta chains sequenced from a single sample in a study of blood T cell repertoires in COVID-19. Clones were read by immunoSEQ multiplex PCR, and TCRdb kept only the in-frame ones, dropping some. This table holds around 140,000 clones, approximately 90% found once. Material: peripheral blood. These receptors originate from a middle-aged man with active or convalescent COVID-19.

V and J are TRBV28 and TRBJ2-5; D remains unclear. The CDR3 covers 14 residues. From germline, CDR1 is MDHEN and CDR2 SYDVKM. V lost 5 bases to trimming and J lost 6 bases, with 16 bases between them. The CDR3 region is CASSMPGSWKTQYF. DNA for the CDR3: TGTGCCAGCAGTATGCCAGGTTCGTGGAAGACCCAGTACTTC.

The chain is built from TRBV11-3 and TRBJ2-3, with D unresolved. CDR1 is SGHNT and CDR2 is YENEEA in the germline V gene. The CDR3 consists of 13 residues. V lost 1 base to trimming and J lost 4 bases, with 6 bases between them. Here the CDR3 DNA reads TGTGCCAGCAGCTTAGGCGAACCAGATACGCAGTATTTT. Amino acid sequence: CASSLGEPDTQYF.

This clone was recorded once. This CDR3 is CASRTPRSGANVLTF. CDR3 DNA sequence: TGTGCCAGCAGAACTCCGCGGTCTGGGGCCAACGTCCTGACTTTC. The rearrangement joins TRBV28 to TRBJ2-6; D unresolved. The CDR3 has 15 amino acids. Germline V gene sequence: CDR1 MDHEN, CDR2 SYDVKM. V lost 6 bases to trimming and J lost 1 base, with 10 bases between them.

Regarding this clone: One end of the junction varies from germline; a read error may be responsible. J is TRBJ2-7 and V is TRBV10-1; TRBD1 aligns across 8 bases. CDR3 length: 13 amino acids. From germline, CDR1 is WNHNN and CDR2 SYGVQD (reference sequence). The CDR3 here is CASRAGGSNEQYF. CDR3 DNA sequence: TGCGCCAGCAGGGCAGGGGGCTCCAACGAGCAGTACTTC.

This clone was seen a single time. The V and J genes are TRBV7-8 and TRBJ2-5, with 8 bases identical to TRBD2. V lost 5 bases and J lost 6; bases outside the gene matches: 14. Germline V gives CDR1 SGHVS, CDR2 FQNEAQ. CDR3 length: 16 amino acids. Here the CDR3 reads CASSTSAGTRLQTQYF. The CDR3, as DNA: TGTGCCAGCAGCACTTCGGCCGGGACTAGGTTACAGACCCAGTACTTC.

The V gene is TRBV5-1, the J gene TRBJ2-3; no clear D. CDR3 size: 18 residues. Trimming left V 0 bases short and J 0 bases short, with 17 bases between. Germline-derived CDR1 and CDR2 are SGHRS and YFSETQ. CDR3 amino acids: CASSLGRTDKASTDTQYF. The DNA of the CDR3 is TGCGCCAGCAGCTTGGGGCGAACTGACAAGGCTAGCACAGATACGCAGTATTTT. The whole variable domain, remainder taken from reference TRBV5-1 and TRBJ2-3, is KAGVTQTPRYLIKTRGQQVTLSCSPISGHRSVSWYQQTPGQGLQFLFEYFSETQRNKGNFPGRFSGRQFSNSRSEMNVSTLELGDSALYLCASSLGRTDKASTDTQYFGPGTRLTVL.

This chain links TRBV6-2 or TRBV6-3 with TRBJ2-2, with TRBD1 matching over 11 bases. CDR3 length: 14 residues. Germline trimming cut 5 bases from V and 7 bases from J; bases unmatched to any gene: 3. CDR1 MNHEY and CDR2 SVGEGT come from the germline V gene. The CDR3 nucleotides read TGTGCCAGCAGTGGACAGGGGGCGGTCGGGGAGCTGTTTTTT. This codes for CASSGQGAVGELFF.

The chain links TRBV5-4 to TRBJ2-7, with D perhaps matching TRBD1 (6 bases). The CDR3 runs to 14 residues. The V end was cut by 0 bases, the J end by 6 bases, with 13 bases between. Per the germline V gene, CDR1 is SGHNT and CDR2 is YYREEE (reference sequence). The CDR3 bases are TGTGCCAGCAGCTTGGTGCAGGGGAACGGCGAGCAGTACTTC. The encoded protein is CASSLVQGNGEQYF.

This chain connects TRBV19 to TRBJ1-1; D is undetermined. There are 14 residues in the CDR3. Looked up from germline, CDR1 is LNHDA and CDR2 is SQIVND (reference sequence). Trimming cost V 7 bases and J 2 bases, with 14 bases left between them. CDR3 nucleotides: TGTGCCAGTAAACCCCGCAGACACAACACTGAAGCTTTCTTT. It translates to CASKPRRHNTEAFF.

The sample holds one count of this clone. CDR3 loop: CASSRDRALTDTQYF. The DNA for the CDR3 is TGTGCCAGCAGCCGGGACAGGGCCCTCACAGATACGCAGTATTTT. J is TRBJ2-3 and V is TRBV5-8; 9 nucleotides agree with TRBD1. Germline V CDR1 and CDR2: SGHTS, YDEGEE. The CDR3 totals 15 residues. V was clipped by 4 bases and J by 2 bases; unmatched bases: 5.

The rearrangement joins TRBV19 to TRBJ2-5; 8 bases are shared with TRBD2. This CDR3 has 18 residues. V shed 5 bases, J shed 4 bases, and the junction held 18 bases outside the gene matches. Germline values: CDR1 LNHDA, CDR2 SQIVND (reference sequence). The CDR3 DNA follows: TGTGCCAGTAGTCTCGAGGGCAGCGGGAGTATCGATCGAGAGACCCAGTACTTC. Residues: CASSLEGSGSIDRETQYF.

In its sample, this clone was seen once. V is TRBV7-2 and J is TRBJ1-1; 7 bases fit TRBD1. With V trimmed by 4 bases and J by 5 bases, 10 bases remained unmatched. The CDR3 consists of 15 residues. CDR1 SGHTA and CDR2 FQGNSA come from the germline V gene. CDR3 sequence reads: CASSSTGLSHTEAFF. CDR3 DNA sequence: TGTGCCAGCAGCTCGACAGGGCTATCTCATACTGAAGCTTTCTTT. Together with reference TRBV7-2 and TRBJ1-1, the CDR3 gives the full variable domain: GAGVSQSPSNKVTEKGKDVELRCDPISGHTALYWYRQSLGQGLEFLIYFQGNSAPDKSGLPSDRFSAERTGGSVSTLTIQRTQQEDSAVYLCASSSTGLSHTEAFFGQGTRLTVV.

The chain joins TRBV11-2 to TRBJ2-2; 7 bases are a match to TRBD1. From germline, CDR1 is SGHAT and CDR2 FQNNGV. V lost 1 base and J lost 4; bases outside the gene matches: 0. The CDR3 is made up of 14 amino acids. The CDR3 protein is CASSLAGGTGELFF. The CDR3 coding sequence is TGTGCCAGCAGCTTAGCAGGGGGCACCGGGGAGCTGTTTTTT.

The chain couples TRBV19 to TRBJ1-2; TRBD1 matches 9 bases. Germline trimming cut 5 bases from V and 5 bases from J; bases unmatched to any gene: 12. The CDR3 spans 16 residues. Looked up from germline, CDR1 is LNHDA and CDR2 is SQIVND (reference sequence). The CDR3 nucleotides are TGTGCCAGTAGTCCACACCGGGACAGGGTCAATTATGGCTACACCTTC. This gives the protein CASSPHRDRVNYGYTF. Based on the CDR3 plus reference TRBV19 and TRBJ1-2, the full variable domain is DGGITQSPKYLFRKEGQNVTLSCEQNLNHDAMYWYRQDPGQGLRLIYYSQIVNDFQKGDIAEGYSVSREKKESFPLTVTSAQKNPTAFYLCASSPHRDRVNYGYTFGSGTRLTVV.

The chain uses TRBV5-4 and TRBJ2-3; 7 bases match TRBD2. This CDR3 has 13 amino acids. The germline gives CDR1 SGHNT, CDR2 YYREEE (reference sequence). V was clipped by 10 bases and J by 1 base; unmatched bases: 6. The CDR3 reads CAGREFGTDTQYF. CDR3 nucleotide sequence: TGTGCCGGGCGGGAGTTTGGCACAGATACGCAGTATTTT.

CDR3 bases: TGCAGCGTTGGGGATAGCGGGTTCTCCTACGAGCAGTACTTC. Translation gives CSVGDSGFSYEQYF. The chain links TRBV29-1 to TRBJ2-7; 7 bases line up with TRBD2. The CDR3 runs to 14 residues. J lost 0 bases, V lost 4 bases, and 6 bases had no gene match. From germline, CDR1 is SQVTM and CDR2 ANQGSEA.

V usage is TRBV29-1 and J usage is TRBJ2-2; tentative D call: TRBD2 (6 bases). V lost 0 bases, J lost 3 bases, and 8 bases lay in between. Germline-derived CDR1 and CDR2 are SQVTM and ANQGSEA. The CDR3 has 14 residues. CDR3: CSVEDRGYTGELFF. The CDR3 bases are TGCAGCGTTGAAGATCGGGGGTACACCGGGGAGCTGTTTTTT.

The CDR3 sequence: CASFPGGGGTGELFF. The CDR3 nucleotides read TGTGCCAGCTTTCCCGGGGGCGGGGGCACCGGGGAGCTGTTTTTT. The chain couples TRBV27 to TRBJ2-2, with D perhaps matching TRBD2 (7 bases). The V end lost 8 bases, the J end lost 4 bases, and 17 bases lay between the germline ends. Per the germline V gene, CDR1 is MNHEY and CDR2 is SMNVEV (reference sequence). CDR3 length: 15 residues.

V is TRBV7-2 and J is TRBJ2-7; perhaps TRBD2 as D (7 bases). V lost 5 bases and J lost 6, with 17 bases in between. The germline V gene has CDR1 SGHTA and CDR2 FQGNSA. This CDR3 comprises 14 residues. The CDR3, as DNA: TGTGCCAGCAGCCAGGGAGGGGGGGCCGGCGAGCAGTACTTC. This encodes CASSQGGGAGEQYF.

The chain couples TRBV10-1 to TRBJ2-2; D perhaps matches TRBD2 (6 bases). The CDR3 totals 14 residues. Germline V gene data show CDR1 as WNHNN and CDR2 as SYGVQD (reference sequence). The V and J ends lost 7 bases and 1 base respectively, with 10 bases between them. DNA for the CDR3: TGCGCCAGCACGGCTAGCGAGAACACCGGGGAGCTGTTTTTT. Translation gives CASTASENTGELFF.

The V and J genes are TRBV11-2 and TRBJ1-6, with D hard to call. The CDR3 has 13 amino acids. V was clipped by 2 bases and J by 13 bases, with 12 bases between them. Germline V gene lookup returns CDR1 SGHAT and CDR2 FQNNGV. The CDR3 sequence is CASSLKLESPLHF. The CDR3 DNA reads TGTGCCAGCAGCTTAAAATTGGAGTCCCCCCTCCACTTT.

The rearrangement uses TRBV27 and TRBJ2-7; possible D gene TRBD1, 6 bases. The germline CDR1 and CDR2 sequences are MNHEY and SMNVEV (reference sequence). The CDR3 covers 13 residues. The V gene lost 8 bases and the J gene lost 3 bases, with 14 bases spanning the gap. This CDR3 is CASSQGWVYEQYF. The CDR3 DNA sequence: TGTGCCAGCTCTCAGGGGTGGGTCTACGAGCAGTACTTC.

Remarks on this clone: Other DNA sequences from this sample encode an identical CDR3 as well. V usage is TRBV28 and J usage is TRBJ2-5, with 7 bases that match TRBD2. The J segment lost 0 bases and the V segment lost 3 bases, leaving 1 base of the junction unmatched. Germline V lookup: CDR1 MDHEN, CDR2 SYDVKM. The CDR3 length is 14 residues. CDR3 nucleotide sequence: TGTGCCAGCAGTTTCGGGGGGAACCAAGAGACCCAGTACTTC. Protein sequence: CASSFGGNQETQYF.

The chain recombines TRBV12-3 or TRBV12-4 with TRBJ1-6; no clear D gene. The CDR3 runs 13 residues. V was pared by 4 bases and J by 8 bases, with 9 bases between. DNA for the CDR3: TGTGCCAGCAGTTATGGCAGCGATTCACCCCTCCACTTT. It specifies CASSYGSDSPLHF.

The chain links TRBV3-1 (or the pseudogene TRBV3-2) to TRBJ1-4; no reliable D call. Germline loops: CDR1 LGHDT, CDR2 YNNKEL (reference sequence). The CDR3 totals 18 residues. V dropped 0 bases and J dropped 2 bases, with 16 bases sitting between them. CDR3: CASSQDHALRATNEKLFF. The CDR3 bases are TGTGCCAGCAGCCAAGATCACGCTTTAAGAGCGACTAATGAAAAACTGTTTTTT.